These 18 T cell receptor beta chains share one sample of origin, sequenced in a study of shared clonotypes between healthy human individuals. CD8 cells regarded as naive lacked CD45RO, were positively chosen for CCR7, and omitted terminally differentiated effector memory CD45RA+ cells. The assay was immunoSEQ multiplex PCR, and TCRdb's table has in-frame clones only and misses some. The sample shows roughly 550,000 clones, 95% of them seen only once. Specimen: naive CD8+ T cells sorted from blood. These receptors came from a woman in her twenties or thirties in good health.

This chain connects TRBV7-9 to TRBJ1-2, with D perhaps matching TRBD1 (6 bases). V was pared by 5 bases and J by 3 bases, with 16 bases between. CDR3 length equals 15 residues. CDR1 and CDR2 (germline): SEHNR, FQNEAQ (reference sequence). CDR3 nucleotide sequence: TGTGCCAGCAGCCCACAGGGCCCCGCCGACTATGGCTACACCTTC. Its protein is CASSPQGPADYGYTF.

The CDR3 DNA follows: TGTGCCAGCAGTGATACAGGGGGCTGGTATGGCTACACCTTC. It translates to CASSDTGGWYGYTF. This chain connects TRBV2 to TRBJ1-2, with 9 bases identical to TRBD1. J gave up 5 bases and V 3 bases, and 4 bases lay outside the gene matches. The germline gives CDR1 SNHLY, CDR2 FYNNEI. The CDR3 runs 14 residues.

The gene calls are TRBV5-1 and TRBJ2-3, with TRBD2 matching over 12 bases. The CDR3 runs 17 residues. Per the germline V gene, CDR1 is SGHRS and CDR2 is YFSETQ. V gave up 2 bases and J gave up 2 bases; unmatched junction bases: 6. In DNA form, the CDR3 reads TGCGCCAGCAGCTTCTCCGGACTAGCGGGGACCACAGATACGCAGTATTTT. This sequence encodes CASSFSGLAGTTDTQYF.

CDR3 region: CAISVTNQETQYF. The CDR3 coding sequence is TGTGCCATCAGTGTTACTAACCAAGAGACCCAGTACTTC. V usage is TRBV10-3 and J usage is TRBJ2-5; D gene unclear. The V end lost 4 bases, the J end lost 0 bases, and 6 bases lay between the germline ends. CDR1 is ENHRY and CDR2 is SYGVKD in the germline V gene. This CDR3 contains 13 residues.

The J gene is TRBJ1-1, the V gene TRBV28; 8 bases match TRBD1. CDR1 is MDHEN and CDR2 is SYDVKM in the germline V gene. The CDR3 is made up of 16 amino acids. V lost 5 bases and J lost 2; bases outside the gene matches: 10. The CDR3 reads CASSLGQGMGNTEAFF. The CDR3 nucleotides read TGTGCCAGCAGTCTCGGACAGGGAATGGGAAACACTGAAGCTTTCTTT.

The chain has TRBV28 and TRBJ2-5, with 7 bases fitting TRBD2. This CDR3 region has 16 residues. V shed 5 bases, J shed 5 bases, and the junction held 14 bases outside the gene matches. The germline V gene has CDR1 MDHEN and CDR2 SYDVKM. The CDR3, as DNA: TGTGCCAGCAGTCAGGCGGGGGACGGTAAACCGGAGACCCAGTACTTC. This gives the protein CASSQAGDGKPETQYF.

V gene TRBV5-4 combines with J gene TRBJ2-7; 11 bases match TRBD2. After removal of 0 bases from V and 4 bases from J, the junction contained 3 bases not matched to a gene. The CDR3 has 15 amino acids. Germline assignment: CDR1 SGHNT and CDR2 YYREEE (reference sequence). The chain's CDR3 is CASSLAGTSGYEQYF. CDR3 nucleotide sequence: TGTGCCAGCAGCTTGGCCGGGACTAGCGGTTACGAGCAGTACTTC.

V and J are TRBV28 and TRBJ2-3, with D perhaps TRBD1 (7 bases). The CDR3 spans 18 residues. Trimming pared 1 base from V and 0 bases from J, leaving 17 bases between. The germline CDR1 and CDR2 sequences are MDHEN and SYDVKM. DNA for the CDR3: TGTGCCAGCAGTTTATTCTCCCAGGGGGAGGCTAGCACAGATACGCAGTATTTT. This sequence encodes CASSLFSQGEASTDTQYF.

J is TRBJ1-2 and V is TRBV5-1; D is ambiguous. Deletions cut 4 bases from V and 6 bases from J, with 16 bases between. CDR1 is SGHRS, CDR2 YFSETQ, per germline. CDR3 length: 14 amino acids. The CDR3 nucleotides are TGCGCCAGCAGCGCTTCCTTGAATGATCATGGCTACACCTTC. Its protein product is CASSASLNDHGYTF.

The V call is TRBV28, the J call TRBJ2-1, with TRBD1 matching 9 bases. The CDR3 consists of 16 residues. Trimming cost V 4 bases and J 3 bases; bases outside gene matches: 7. Per the germline V gene, CDR1 is MDHEN and CDR2 is SYDVKM. The CDR3 sequence is CASSYTGGRGYNEQFF. The CDR3 DNA sequence: TGTGCCAGCAGTTATACAGGGGGCAGGGGCTACAATGAGCAGTTCTTC.

Worth noting for this clone: The same CDR3 arises from other DNA sequences in this sample as well. The CDR3 sequence: CASSFGQGYEQYF. The CDR3 DNA follows: TGTGCCAGCAGCTTCGGACAGGGCTACGAGCAGTACTTC. The chain carries TRBV27 and TRBJ2-7; TRBD1 matches 8 bases. The germline V gene encodes CDR1 MNHEY and CDR2 SMNVEV (reference sequence). This CDR3 is 13 amino acids long. The J segment lost 3 bases and the V segment lost 6 bases, leaving 4 bases of the junction unmatched.

The chain is built from TRBV11-1 and TRBJ2-5; TRBD1 matches 10 bases. The J call may not be correct, given that the DNA end is closer to TRBJ2-7. Per germline, CDR1 SGHAT and CDR2 FQDESV (reference sequence). This CDR3 has 16 residues. The CDR3 coding sequence is TGTGCCAGCAGCTTAGATTCCGGGACAGGGGCGTACGAGCAGTACTTC. Its translation: CASSLDSGTGAYEQYF.

The genes are TRBV2 and TRBJ2-7, with D unclear. V dropped 7 bases and J dropped 3 bases, with 13 bases sitting between them. CDR1 is SNHLY, CDR2 FYNNEI, per germline. This CDR3 has 13 residues. The CDR3 here is CASTFLSNYEQYF. The CDR3 DNA reads TGTGCCAGCACTTTTCTCTCGAACTACGAGCAGTACTTC.

The rearrangement joins TRBV7-9 to TRBJ2-1, with a tentative D call TRBD2 (7 bases). V gave up 1 base and J gave up 0 bases, with 16 bases separating them. The length of the CDR3 is 18 residues. Germline CDR1 is SEHNR and CDR2 is FQNEAQ (reference sequence). The CDR3 DNA reads as TGTGCCAGCAGCTTAGTGCGGGGGCCAGAAAGCTCCTACAATGAGCAGTTCTTC. Translated, it gives CASSLVRGPESSYNEQFF.

The chain uses TRBV6-4 and TRBJ2-5; 11 nucleotides agree with TRBD2. CDR3 length: 19 amino acids. The germline V gene encodes CDR1 MRHNA and CDR2 SNTAGT. V lost 0 bases and J lost 4; bases outside the gene matches: 13. The CDR3 coding sequence is TGTGCCAGCAGTGACTCGATTGTGACTAGCGGGAATCCGGGAGAGACCCAGTACTTC. Translating it yields CASSDSIVTSGNPGETQYF.

The chain couples TRBV2 to TRBJ1-5; a possible D gene is TRBD1 (6 bases). Trimming left V 5 bases short and J 2 bases short, with 10 bases between. This CDR3 is 14 amino acids long. Germline-derived CDR1 and CDR2 are SNHLY and FYNNEI. CDR3 protein: CASSTGYGNQPQHF. Here the CDR3 DNA reads TGTGCCAGCAGTACAGGGTATGGCAATCAGCCCCAGCATTTT.

This rearrangement joins TRBV15 to TRBJ1-5; D ambiguous. Germline V CDR1 and CDR2: LNHNV, YYDKDF (reference sequence). CDR3 size: 17 residues. Trimming removed 1 base from V and 3 bases from J, with 16 bases in between. CDR3 bases: TGTGCCACCAGCAGAGTGGGAGTGAGCACTGCCAATCAGCCCCAGCATTTT. This gives the protein CATSRVGVSTANQPQHF.

This clone showed up just once. V usage is TRBV27 and J usage is TRBJ1-1; D is perhaps TRBD1 (6 bases). Looked up from germline, CDR1 is MNHEY and CDR2 is SMNVEV (reference sequence). V lost 5 bases, J lost 3 bases, and 16 bases lay in between. The CDR3 spans 15 residues. The CDR3 reads CASSPWGGADTEAFF. The DNA for the CDR3 is TGTGCCAGCAGTCCCTGGGGGGGCGCGGACACTGAAGCTTTCTTT.